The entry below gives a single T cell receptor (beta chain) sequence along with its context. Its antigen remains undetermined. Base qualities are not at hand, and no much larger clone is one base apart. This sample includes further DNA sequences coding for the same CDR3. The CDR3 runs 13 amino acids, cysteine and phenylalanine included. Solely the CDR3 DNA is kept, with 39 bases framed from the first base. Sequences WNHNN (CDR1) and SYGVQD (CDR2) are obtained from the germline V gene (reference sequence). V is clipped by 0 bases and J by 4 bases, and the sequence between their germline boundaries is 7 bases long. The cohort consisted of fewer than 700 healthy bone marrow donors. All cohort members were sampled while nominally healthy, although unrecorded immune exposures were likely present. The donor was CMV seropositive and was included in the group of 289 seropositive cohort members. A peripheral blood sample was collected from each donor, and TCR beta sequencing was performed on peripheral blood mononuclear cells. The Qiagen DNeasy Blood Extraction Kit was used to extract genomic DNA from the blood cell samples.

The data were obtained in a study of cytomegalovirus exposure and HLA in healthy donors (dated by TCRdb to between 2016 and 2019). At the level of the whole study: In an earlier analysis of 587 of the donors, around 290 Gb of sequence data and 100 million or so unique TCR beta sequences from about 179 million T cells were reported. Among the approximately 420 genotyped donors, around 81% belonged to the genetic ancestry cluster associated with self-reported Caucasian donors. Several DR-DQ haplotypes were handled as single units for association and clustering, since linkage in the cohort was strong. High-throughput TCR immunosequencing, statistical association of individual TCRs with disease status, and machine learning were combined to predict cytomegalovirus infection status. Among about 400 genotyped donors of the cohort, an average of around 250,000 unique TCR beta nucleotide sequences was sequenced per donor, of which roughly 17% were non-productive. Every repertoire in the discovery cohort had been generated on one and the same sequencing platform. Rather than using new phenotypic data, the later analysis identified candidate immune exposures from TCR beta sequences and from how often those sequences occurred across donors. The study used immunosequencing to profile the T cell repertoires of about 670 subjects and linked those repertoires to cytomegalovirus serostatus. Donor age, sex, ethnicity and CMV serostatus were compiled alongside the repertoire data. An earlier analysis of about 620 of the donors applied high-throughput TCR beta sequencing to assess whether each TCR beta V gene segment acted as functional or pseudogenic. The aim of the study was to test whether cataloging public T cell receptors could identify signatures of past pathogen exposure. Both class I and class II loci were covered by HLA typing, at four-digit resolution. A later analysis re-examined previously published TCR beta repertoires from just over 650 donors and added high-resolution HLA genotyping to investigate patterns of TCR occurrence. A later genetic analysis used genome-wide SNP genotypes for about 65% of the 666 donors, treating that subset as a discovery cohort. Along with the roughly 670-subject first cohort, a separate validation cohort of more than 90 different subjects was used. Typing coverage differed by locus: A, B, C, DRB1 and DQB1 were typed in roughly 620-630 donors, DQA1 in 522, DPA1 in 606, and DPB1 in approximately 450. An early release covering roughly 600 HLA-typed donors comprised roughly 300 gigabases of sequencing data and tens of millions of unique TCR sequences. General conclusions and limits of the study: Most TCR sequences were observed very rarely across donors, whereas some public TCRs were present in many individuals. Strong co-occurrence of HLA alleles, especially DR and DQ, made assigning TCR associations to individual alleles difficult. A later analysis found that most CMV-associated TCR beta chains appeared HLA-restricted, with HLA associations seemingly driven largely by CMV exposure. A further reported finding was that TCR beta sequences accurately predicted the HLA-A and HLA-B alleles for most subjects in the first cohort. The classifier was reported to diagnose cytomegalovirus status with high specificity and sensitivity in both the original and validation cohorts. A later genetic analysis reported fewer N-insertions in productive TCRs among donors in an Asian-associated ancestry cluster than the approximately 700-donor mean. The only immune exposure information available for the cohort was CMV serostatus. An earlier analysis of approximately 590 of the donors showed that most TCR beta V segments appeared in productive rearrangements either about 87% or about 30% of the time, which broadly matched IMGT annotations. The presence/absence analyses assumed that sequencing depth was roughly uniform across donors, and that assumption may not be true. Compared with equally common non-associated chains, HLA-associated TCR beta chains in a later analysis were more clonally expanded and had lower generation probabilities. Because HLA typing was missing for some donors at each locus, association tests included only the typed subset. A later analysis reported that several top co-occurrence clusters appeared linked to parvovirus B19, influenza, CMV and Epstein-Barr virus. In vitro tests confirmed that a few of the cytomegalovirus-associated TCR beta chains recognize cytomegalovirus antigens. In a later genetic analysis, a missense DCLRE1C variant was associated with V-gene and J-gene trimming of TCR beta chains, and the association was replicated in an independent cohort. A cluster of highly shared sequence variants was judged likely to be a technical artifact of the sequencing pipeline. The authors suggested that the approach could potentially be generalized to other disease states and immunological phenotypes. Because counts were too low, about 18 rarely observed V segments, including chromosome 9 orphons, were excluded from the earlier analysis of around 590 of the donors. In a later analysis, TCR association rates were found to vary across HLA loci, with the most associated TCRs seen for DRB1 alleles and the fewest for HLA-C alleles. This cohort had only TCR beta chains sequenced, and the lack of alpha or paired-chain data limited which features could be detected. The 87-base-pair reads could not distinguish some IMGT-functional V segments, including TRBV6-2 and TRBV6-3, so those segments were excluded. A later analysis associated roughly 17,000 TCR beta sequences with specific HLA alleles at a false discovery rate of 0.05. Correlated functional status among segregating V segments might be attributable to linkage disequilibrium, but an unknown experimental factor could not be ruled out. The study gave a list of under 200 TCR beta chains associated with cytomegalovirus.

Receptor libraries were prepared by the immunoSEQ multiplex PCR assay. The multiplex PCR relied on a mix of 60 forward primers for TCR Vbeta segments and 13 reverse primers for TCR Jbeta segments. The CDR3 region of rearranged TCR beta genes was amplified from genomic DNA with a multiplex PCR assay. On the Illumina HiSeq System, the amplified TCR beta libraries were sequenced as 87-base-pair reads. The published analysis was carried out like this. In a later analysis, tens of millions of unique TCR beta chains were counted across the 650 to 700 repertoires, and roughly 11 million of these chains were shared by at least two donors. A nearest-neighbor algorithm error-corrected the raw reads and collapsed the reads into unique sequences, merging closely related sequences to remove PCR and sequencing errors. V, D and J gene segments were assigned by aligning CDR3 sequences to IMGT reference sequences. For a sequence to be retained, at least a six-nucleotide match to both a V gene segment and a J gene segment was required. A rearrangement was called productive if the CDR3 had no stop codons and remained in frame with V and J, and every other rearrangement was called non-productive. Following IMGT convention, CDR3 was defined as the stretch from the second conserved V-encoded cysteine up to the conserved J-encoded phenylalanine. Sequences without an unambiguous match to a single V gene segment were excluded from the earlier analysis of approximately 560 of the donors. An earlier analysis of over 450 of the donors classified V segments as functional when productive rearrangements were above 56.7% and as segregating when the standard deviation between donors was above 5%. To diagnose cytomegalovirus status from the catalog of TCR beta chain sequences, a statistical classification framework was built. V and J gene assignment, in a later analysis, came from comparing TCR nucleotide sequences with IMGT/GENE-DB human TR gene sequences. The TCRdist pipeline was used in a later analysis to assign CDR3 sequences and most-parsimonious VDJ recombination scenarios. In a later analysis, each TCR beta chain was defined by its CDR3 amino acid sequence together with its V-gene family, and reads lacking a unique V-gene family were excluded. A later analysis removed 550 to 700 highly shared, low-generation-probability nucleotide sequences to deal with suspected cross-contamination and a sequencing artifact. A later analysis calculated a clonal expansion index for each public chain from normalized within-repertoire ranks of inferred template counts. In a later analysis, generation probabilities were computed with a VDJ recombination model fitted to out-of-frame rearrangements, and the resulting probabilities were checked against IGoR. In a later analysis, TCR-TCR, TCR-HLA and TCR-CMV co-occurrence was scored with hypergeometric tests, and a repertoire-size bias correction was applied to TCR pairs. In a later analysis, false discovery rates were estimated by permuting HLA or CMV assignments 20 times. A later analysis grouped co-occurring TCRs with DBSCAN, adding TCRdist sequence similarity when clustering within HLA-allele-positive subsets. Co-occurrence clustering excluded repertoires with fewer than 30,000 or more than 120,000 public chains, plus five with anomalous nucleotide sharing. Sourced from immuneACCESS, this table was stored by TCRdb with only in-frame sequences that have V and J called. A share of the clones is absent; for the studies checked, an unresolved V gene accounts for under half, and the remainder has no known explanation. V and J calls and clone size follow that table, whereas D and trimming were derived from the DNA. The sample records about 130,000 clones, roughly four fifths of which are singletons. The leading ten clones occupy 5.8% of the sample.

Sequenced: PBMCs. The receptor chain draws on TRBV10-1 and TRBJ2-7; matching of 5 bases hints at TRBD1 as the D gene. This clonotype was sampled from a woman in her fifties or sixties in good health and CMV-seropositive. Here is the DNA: TGCGCCAGCAGTGAGTCTGGGGCTTACGAGCAGTACTTC. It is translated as CASSESGAYEQYF.